The rows below give T cell receptor beta chains drawn from one sample of a study of metastatic and nonmetastatic thyroid tumors. TCRdb reprocessed the PCR reads via MiXCR. The table includes around 41,000 clones, roughly 3.1% detected once. Sequencing was performed on blood. Every receptor here comes from a female donor with papillary thyroid cancer or a benign thyroid nodule (not recorded which). Some clones in this sample may be carry-over from other donors' samples. Each CDR3 is given with its conserved first and last residue. A D gene is named only where the DNA matches it firmly. Clone size appears in some rows only: once, few, many, or a class for an expanded clone.

clone_size: many
v_call: TRBV12-3/TRBV12-4
j_call: TRBJ2-1
d_call: TRBD2
cdr3_aa: CASTQTPGTRFLHEQFF
cdr3_nt: TGTGCCAGCACCCAAACACCCGGGACTAGATTCCTCCATGAGCAGTTCTTC

clone_size: many
v_call: TRBV30
j_call: TRBJ2-5
d_call: NA
cdr3_aa: CAWNRRAREETQYF
cdr3_nt: TGTGCCTGGAACCGGAGGGCCAGGGAGGAGACCCAGTACTTC

clone_size: many
v_call: TRBV11-3
j_call: TRBJ2-6
d_call: TRBD2
cdr3_aa: CASSVGLAGAGANVLTF
cdr3_nt: TGTGCCAGCAGCGTCGGACTAGCGGGAGCTGGGGCCAACGTCCTGACTTTC

clone_size: many
v_call: TRBV30
j_call: TRBJ2-5
d_call: TRBD2
cdr3_aa: CAWSRAGGATETQYF
cdr3_nt: TGTGCCTGGAGCCGGGCGGGAGGGGCTACGGAGACCCAGTACTTC

clone_size: many
v_call: TRBV20-1
j_call: TRBJ2-7
d_call: TRBD2
cdr3_aa: CSANQRTSGRNEQYF
cdr3_nt: TGCAGTGCCAACCAGAGGACTAGCGGGAGGAACGAGCAGTACTTC

clone_size: few
v_call: TRBV20-1
j_call: TRBJ1-1
d_call: NA
cdr3_aa: CSALPLSTDEAFF
cdr3_nt: TGCAGTGCGCTACCCCTATCGACAGATGAAGCTTTCTTT

clone_size: NA
v_call: TRBV19
j_call: TRBJ1-5
d_call: NA
cdr3_aa: CASSPHGMGNQPQHF
cdr3_nt: TGTGCCAGTAGTCCCCACGGGATGGGTAATCAGCCCCAGCATTTT

clone_size: NA
v_call: TRBV6-1
j_call: TRBJ2-7
d_call: NA
cdr3_aa: CASSEQSRDYEQYF
cdr3_nt: TGTGCCAGCAGTGAACAAAGCCGGGACTACGAGCAGTACTTC

clone_size: NA
v_call: TRBV6-1
j_call: TRBJ1-1
d_call: TRBD1
cdr3_aa: CASRTDRGRTEAFF
cdr3_nt: TGTGCCAGCAGAACGGACAGGGGGAGGACTGAAGCTTTCTTT

clone_size: NA
v_call: TRBV12-3/TRBV12-4
j_call: TRBJ2-2
d_call: TRBD2
cdr3_aa: CASRQSGRAGRELFF
cdr3_nt: TGTGCCAGCAGACAGAGCGGGAGGGCCGGCAGGGAGCTGTTTTTT

clone_size: many
v_call: TRBV5-1
j_call: TRBJ2-2
d_call: TRBD1
cdr3_aa: CASSLVGQGDSGELFF
cdr3_nt: TGCGCCAGCAGCTTGGTCGGACAGGGTGATTCCGGGGAGCTGTTTTTT

clone_size: many
v_call: TRBV29-1
j_call: TRBJ1-1
d_call: TRBD1
cdr3_aa: CSVANRGRGTEAFF
cdr3_nt: TGCAGCGTCGCAAACAGGGGGCGCGGCACTGAAGCTTTCTTT

clone_size: NA
v_call: TRBV4-1
j_call: TRBJ2-7
d_call: TRBD2
cdr3_aa: CASSLREGGGYEQYF
cdr3_nt: TGCGCCAGCAGCCTGCGGGAGGGTGGGGGCTACGAGCAGTACTTC

clone_size: many
v_call: TRBV16
j_call: TRBJ2-7
d_call: NA
cdr3_aa: CASSQSSYEQYF
cdr3_nt: TGTGCCAGCAGCCAATCAAGCTACGAGCAGTACTTC

clone_size: few
v_call: TRBV19
j_call: TRBJ2-7
d_call: NA
cdr3_aa: CASSMLDRPDEQYF
cdr3_nt: TGTGCCAGTAGTATGTTGGACAGACCTGACGAGCAGTACTTC

clone_size: many
v_call: TRBV18
j_call: TRBJ2-7
d_call: NA
cdr3_aa: CASSREGGAVYEQYF
cdr3_nt: TGTGCCAGCTCTCGGGAAGGGGGTGCGGTTTACGAGCAGTACTTC

clone_size: many
v_call: TRBV7-6
j_call: TRBJ2-3
d_call: TRBD2
cdr3_aa: CASRRTSGTDTQYF
cdr3_nt: TGTGCCAGCAGACGAACTAGCGGGACAGATACGCAGTATTTT

clone_size: many
v_call: TRBV28
j_call: TRBJ2-7
d_call: NA
cdr3_aa: CASSPAGDEQYF
cdr3_nt: TGTGCCAGCAGTCCGGCCGGAGACGAGCAGTACTTC

clone_size: many
v_call: TRBV6-1
j_call: TRBJ1-1
d_call: NA
cdr3_aa: CASRPPGQNTEAFF
cdr3_nt: TGTGCCAGCAGACCCCCGGGACAGAACACTGAAGCTTTCTTT

clone_size: many
v_call: TRBV28
j_call: TRBJ2-3
d_call: NA
cdr3_aa: CASSSRWTDGDTQYF
cdr3_nt: TGTGCCAGCAGTTCCCGGTGGACGGACGGAGATACGCAGTATTTT

clone_size: many
v_call: TRBV9
j_call: TRBJ2-7
d_call: NA
cdr3_aa: CASSVPRGQGGEQYF
cdr3_nt: TGTGCCAGCAGCGTACCTCGGGGGCAGGGGGGTGAGCAGTACTTC

clone_size: NA
v_call: TRBV11-3
j_call: TRBJ2-1
d_call: NA
cdr3_aa: CASSTWANEQFF
cdr3_nt: TGTGCCAGCAGCACCTGGGCCAATGAGCAGTTCTTC

clone_size: many
v_call: TRBV5-8
j_call: TRBJ2-3
d_call: NA
cdr3_aa: CASSLGDTQYF
cdr3_nt: TGTGCCAGCAGCTTGGGGGATACGCAGTATTTT

clone_size: few
v_call: TRBV19
j_call: TRBJ2-7
d_call: NA
cdr3_aa: CASSIVGWIGEQYF
cdr3_nt: TGTGCCAGTAGTATAGTGGGTTGGATCGGCGAGCAGTACTTC

clone_size: NA
v_call: TRBV11-2
j_call: TRBJ2-7
d_call: TRBD2
cdr3_aa: CASSLVGLAGGTLYEQYF
cdr3_nt: TGTGCCAGCAGCTTAGTCGGACTAGCGGGGGGTACCCTCTATGAGCAGTACTTC

clone_size: medium-sized
v_call: TRBV19
j_call: TRBJ1-5
d_call: NA
cdr3_aa: CASTPGWGSNQPQHF
cdr3_nt: TGTGCCAGTACTCCGGGTTGGGGAAGCAATCAGCCCCAGCATTTT

clone_size: NA
v_call: TRBV19
j_call: TRBJ1-5
d_call: NA
cdr3_aa: CASSMFWQGMQPQHF
cdr3_nt: TGTGCCAGTAGTATGTTTTGGCAGGGGATGCAGCCCCAGCATTTT

clone_size: few
v_call: TRBV5-4
j_call: TRBJ2-3
d_call: TRBD2
cdr3_aa: CASSSQTSGRADTQYF
cdr3_nt: TGTGCCAGCAGCTCTCAGACTAGCGGGAGGGCAGATACGCAGTATTTT

clone_size: many
v_call: TRBV5-5
j_call: TRBJ2-7
d_call: TRBD2
cdr3_aa: CASSGGLAGAYEQYF
cdr3_nt: TGTGCCAGCAGCGGGGGACTAGCGGGAGCCTACGAGCAGTACTTC

clone_size: many
v_call: TRBV5-4
j_call: TRBJ2-1
d_call: NA
cdr3_aa: CASSSGSGYEQFF
cdr3_nt: TGTGCCAGCAGCTCGGGGAGTGGGTATGAGCAGTTCTTC

clone_size: NA
v_call: TRBV7-7
j_call: TRBJ2-2
d_call: NA
cdr3_aa: CASSQGNTGNTGELFF
cdr3_nt: TGTGCTAGCAGCCAAGGGAACACCGGTAACACCGGGGAGCTGTTTTTT

clone_size: many
v_call: TRBV29-1
j_call: TRBJ2-2
d_call: TRBD2
cdr3_aa: CSVTLAGESTNTGELFF
cdr3_nt: TGCAGCGTTACGTTAGCGGGGGAAAGTACGAACACCGGGGAGCTGTTTTTT

clone_size: many
v_call: TRBV5-1
j_call: TRBJ2-1
d_call: TRBD1
cdr3_aa: CASSLGDREVYNEQFF
cdr3_nt: TGCGCCAGCAGCTTGGGGGACAGGGAAGTCTACAATGAGCAGTTCTTC

clone_size: many
v_call: TRBV28
j_call: TRBJ2-1
d_call: TRBD2
cdr3_aa: CASSLAGVKNEQFF
cdr3_nt: TGTGCCAGCAGTTTAGCGGGAGTCAAAAATGAGCAGTTCTTC

clone_size: few
v_call: TRBV19
j_call: TRBJ1-6
d_call: NA
cdr3_aa: CASSISGAGSSPLHF
cdr3_nt: TGTGCCAGTAGTATTTCAGGCGCCGGGTCTTCACCCCTCCACTTT

clone_size: many
v_call: TRBV12-3/TRBV12-4
j_call: TRBJ2-1
d_call: TRBD1
cdr3_aa: CASSLGTGGLAYYNEQFF
cdr3_nt: TGTGCCAGCAGTTTAGGGACAGGGGGATTGGCTTACTACAATGAGCAGTTCTTC

clone_size: few
v_call: TRBV6-1
j_call: TRBJ2-1
d_call: NA
cdr3_aa: CASSEGTVNEQFF
cdr3_nt: TGTGCCAGCAGTGAAGGTACAGTCAATGAGCAGTTCTTC

clone_size: NA
v_call: TRBV28
j_call: TRBJ1-2
d_call: NA
cdr3_aa: CASSLRTANYGYTF
cdr3_nt: TGTGCCAGCAGTTTACGGACAGCTAACTATGGCTACACCTTC

clone_size: many
v_call: TRBV11-3
j_call: TRBJ1-1
d_call: NA
cdr3_aa: CASRPRGNTEAFF
cdr3_nt: TGTGCCAGCCGCCCTCGAGGGAACACTGAAGCTTTCTTT

clone_size: many
v_call: TRBV5-1
j_call: TRBJ2-3
d_call: TRBD2
cdr3_aa: CASSYARTSGHTDTQYF
cdr3_nt: TGCGCCAGCAGCTACGCTAGGACTAGCGGACACACAGATACGCAGTATTTT

clone_size: few
v_call: TRBV7-6
j_call: TRBJ2-7
d_call: NA
cdr3_aa: CASSLAPRQGDHEQYF
cdr3_nt: TGTGCCAGCAGCTTAGCGCCTCGGCAGGGAGACCACGAGCAGTACTTC

clone_size: many
v_call: TRBV25-1
j_call: TRBJ2-5
d_call: NA
cdr3_aa: CASSELETQYF
cdr3_nt: TGTGCCAGCAGTGAATTGGAGACCCAGTACTTC

clone_size: many
v_call: TRBV7-3
j_call: TRBJ2-3
d_call: TRBD1
cdr3_aa: CASSATGGTYSSSSTDTQYF
cdr3_nt: TGTGCCAGCAGCGCTACAGGGGGGACTTATAGCAGCTCTAGCACAGATACGCAGTATTTT

clone_size: many
v_call: TRBV12-3/TRBV12-4
j_call: TRBJ2-5
d_call: NA
cdr3_aa: CASSLAYQETQYF
cdr3_nt: TGTGCCAGCAGTTTAGCTTACCAAGAGACCCAGTACTTC

clone_size: many
v_call: TRBV3-1
j_call: TRBJ1-1
d_call: TRBD1
cdr3_aa: CASSQQGGNTEAFF
cdr3_nt: TGTGCCAGCAGCCAACAGGGGGGAAACACTGAAGCTTTCTTT

clone_size: NA
v_call: TRBV7-8
j_call: TRBJ2-7
d_call: NA
cdr3_aa: CASSHADSTSDEQYF
cdr3_nt: TGTGCCAGCAGCCACGCCGACAGTACGTCCGACGAGCAGTACTTC

clone_size: many
v_call: TRBV20-1
j_call: TRBJ2-1
d_call: TRBD2
cdr3_aa: CSAPALAGRSSYNEQFF
cdr3_nt: TGCAGTGCCCCTGCACTAGCGGGAAGAAGCTCCTACAATGAGCAGTTCTTC

clone_size: many
v_call: TRBV6-5
j_call: TRBJ2-7
d_call: NA
cdr3_aa: CASSYFADRNYEQYF
cdr3_nt: TGTGCCAGCAGTTACTTTGCCGACAGAAACTACGAGCAGTACTTC

clone_size: few
v_call: TRBV19
j_call: TRBJ1-5
d_call: NA
cdr3_aa: CASSMWGARGNQPQHF
cdr3_nt: TGTGCCAGTAGTATGTGGGGGGCGCGGGGGAATCAGCCCCAGCATTTT

clone_size: many
v_call: TRBV5-6
j_call: TRBJ2-7
d_call: TRBD1
cdr3_aa: CASSWGQGPYEQYF
cdr3_nt: TGTGCCAGCAGCTGGGGACAGGGCCCCTACGAGCAGTACTTC

clone_size: many
v_call: TRBV12-3/TRBV12-4
j_call: TRBJ2-7
d_call: TRBD2
cdr3_aa: CASTLAGVGEQYF
cdr3_nt: TGTGCCAGCACCTTGGCGGGGGTGGGAGAGCAGTACTTC

clone_size: many
v_call: TRBV7-9
j_call: TRBJ1-4
d_call: NA
cdr3_aa: CASSPRRGGEKLFF
cdr3_nt: TGTGCCAGCAGCCCCCGGAGGGGTGGGGAAAAACTGTTTTTT

clone_size: many
v_call: TRBV7-2
j_call: TRBJ2-7
d_call: TRBD1
cdr3_aa: CASSLAGDSFYEQYF
cdr3_nt: TGTGCCAGCAGCTTAGCGGGGGACAGCTTCTACGAGCAGTACTTC

clone_size: many
v_call: TRBV2
j_call: TRBJ1-6
d_call: NA
cdr3_aa: CASSIAFSKNSPLHF
cdr3_nt: TGTGCCAGCAGCATTGCGTTCAGTAAGAATTCACCCCTCCACTTT